Listed below are T cell receptor beta chains from one sample, sequenced in a study of blood T cell repertoires in COVID-19. TCRdb's table, derived via immunoSEQ multiplex PCR, lists solely in-frame clones and lacks some. This table has 100,000 to 150,000 clones, about four fifths appearing once. Specimen: peripheral blood. These TCRs come from a man between 60 and 75 years old with acute or convalescent COVID-19. Both conserved end residues are part of each CDR3. The D gene is left open where the match is weak. Where a row states a size, it is once, few, many or the class of an expanded clone; other rows omit it.

TRBJ1-2 - - TRBV13 CASSFGGHDLGGYTF TGTGCCAGCAGCTTCGGGGGGCACGACCTTGGTGGCTACACCTTC
TRBJ2-5 TRBD1 - TRBV30 CAYGQGTYLQETQYF TGTGCCTACGGACAGGGGACGTACCTACAAGAGACCCAGTACTTC
TRBJ1-1 - - TRBV28 CASTKRGGANTEAFF TGTGCCAGCACTAAAAGGGGGGGTGCGAACACTGAAGCTTTCTTT
TRBJ2-3 TRBD2 - TRBV10-3 CAISESLAGGLLTDTQYF TGTGCCATCAGTGAGTCGTTAGCGGGGGGGCTTCTCACAGATACGCAGTATTTT
TRBJ1-1 - - TRBV3-1/TRBV3-2 CASSQVRGYTEAFF TGTGCCAGCAGCCAAGTGCGGGGGTACACTGAAGCTTTCTTT
TRBJ1-1 - - TRBV2 CASSDYGTEAFF TGTGCCAGCAGTGATTACGGTACTGAAGCTTTCTTT
TRBJ1-6 TRBD1 once TRBV5-1 CASSLGTGNNSPLHF TGCGCCAGCAGCCTAGGGACAGGCAACAATTCACCCCTCCACTTT
TRBJ1-5 - once TRBV6-5 CASRGGRNQPQHF TGTGCCAGCAGGGGGGGAAGGAATCAGCCCCAGCATTTT
TRBJ2-1 TRBD1 - TRBV19 CATRDGRGPRNEQFF TGTGCCACGAGGGACGGCAGGGGGCCTCGGAATGAGCAGTTCTTC
TRBJ1-1 TRBD1 - TRBV7-9 CASSPTGGTEAFF TGTGCCAGCAGTCCGACAGGGGGTACTGAAGCTTTCTTT
TRBJ2-1 - - TRBV19 CATLSSNEFNEQFF TGTGCCACCTTATCTAGTAACGAGTTCAATGAGCAGTTCTTC
TRBJ1-2 - - TRBV27 CASSLSPPQNYGYTF TGTGCCAGCAGTTTATCCCCGCCACAGAACTATGGCTACACCTTC
TRBJ1-5 TRBD1 - TRBV6-6 CASSYLQGKIQPQHF TGTGCCAGCAGTTACTTACAGGGGAAAATTCAGCCCCAGCATTTT
TRBJ1-2 - many TRBV11-2 CASSFRSYGYTF TGTGCCAGCAGCTTCCGGAGCTATGGCTACACCTTC
TRBJ2-7 TRBD1 few TRBV3-1/TRBV3-2 CASSQGSGQGYEQYF TGTGCCAGCAGCCAGGGATCGGGACAGGGGTACGAGCAGTACTTC
TRBJ1-1 TRBD1 - TRBV30 CAWSATRQGRGAEAFF TGTGCCTGGAGTGCGACCCGACAGGGCCGGGGAGCCGAAGCTTTCTTT
TRBJ2-1 - - TRBV7-9 CASSPPETRHNEQFF TGTGCCAGCAGCCCCCCGGAGACCCGGCACAATGAGCAGTTCTTC
TRBJ1-2 - - TRBV5-1 CASSSGAGLLGYTF TGCGCCAGCAGCTCTGGGGCAGGGTTGCTTGGCTACACCTTC
TRBJ1-2 - - TRBV19 CASSLLSTFPGIWHYGYTF TGTGCCAGCAGTTTACTGAGTACCTTCCCGGGGATATGGCACTATGGCTACACCTTC
TRBJ2-1 TRBD2 - TRBV3-1/TRBV3-2 CASSPRGDYNEQFF TGTGCCAGCAGCCCTCGGGGGGACTACAATGAGCAGTTCTTC
TRBJ1-6 TRBD1 few TRBV6-5 CATGQGSYNSPLHF TGTGCCACCGGACAGGGCTCCTATAATTCACCCCTCCACTTT
TRBJ2-1 TRBD1 once TRBV19 CASSIGTGAYNEQFF TGTGCCAGTAGTATCGGGACAGGGGCCTACAATGAGCAGTTCTTC
TRBJ1-2 - few TRBV28 CASSVRTRYTF TGTGCCAGCTCCGTTCGAACACGCTACACCTTC